The 23 T cell receptor beta chains in this list originate from one sample, sequenced in a study of blood T cell repertoires in COVID-19. Measured with immunoSEQ multiplex PCR; TCRdb has only the in-frame clones, and not every one. The sample lists approximately 350,000 clones, 75% to 90% seen once, with more than 0.8% in the top ten. Sequenced input: PBMCs or T cells enriched from blood (not recorded which). Receptors originate from a man between 18 and 35 years old who had recovered from COVID-19.

The chain is built from TRBV7-9 and TRBJ2-7; possibly TRBD2 for D (6 bases). This CDR3 spans 15 amino acids. CDR1 is SEHNR, CDR2 FQNEAQ, per germline (reference sequence). Trimming took off 5 bases at V and 2 bases at J, with 16 bases between the two ends. In DNA form, the CDR3 reads TGTGCCAGCAGCGCGGGACTGCCAACCACCTACGAGCAGTACTTC. This codes for CASSAGLPTTYEQYF.

A remark on this clone: This sample includes further DNA sequences coding for the same CDR3. This sequence joins TRBV24-1 and TRBJ1-5; D gene ambiguous. Looked up from germline, CDR1 is KGHDR and CDR2 is SFDVKD. The CDR3 length is 12 residues. V was clipped by 4 bases and J by 4 bases, with 4 bases between them. CDR3 bases: TGTGCCACCAGTGACCCTAATCAGCCCCAGCATTTT. This sequence encodes CATSDPNQPQHF.

A single count supports this clone. The rearrangement links TRBV7-3 to TRBJ1-4, with D possibly matching TRBD1 (6 bases). Trimming removed 5 bases at V and 3 bases at J, with 10 bases between. The CDR3 runs to 14 residues. Looked up from germline, CDR1 is SGHTA and CDR2 is FQGTGA. The CDR3 spells CASSPTGSNEKLFF. CDR3 coding DNA: TGTGCCAGCAGCCCGACAGGCTCTAATGAAAAACTGTTTTTT.

V gene TRBV7-3 combines with J gene TRBJ1-5; 8 bases fit TRBD1. CDR3 length: 17 amino acids. CDR1 and CDR2 from the germline V gene are SGHTA and FQGTGA. With 4 bases clipped from V and 7 bases from J, the junction kept 15 bases outside the gene matches. CDR3 residues: CASSYRSTGEVHQPQHF. CDR3 in DNA: TGTGCCAGCAGCTACCGGTCGACAGGGGAAGTCCACCAGCCCCAGCATTTT.

The J gene is TRBJ1-3, the V gene TRBV11-3; D remains ambiguous. Germline V gene data show CDR1 as SGHNT and CDR2 as YENEEA. The CDR3 has 15 amino acids. Trimming stripped 1 base from V and 0 bases from J, with 7 bases between. The CDR3 region is CASSLGGSSGNTIYF. The CDR3 coding sequence is TGTGCCAGCAGCTTAGGAGGGAGCTCTGGAAACACCATATATTTT.

V usage is TRBV28 and J usage is TRBJ2-3; D unclear. The CDR3 extends over 14 amino acids. CDR1 and CDR2 (germline): MDHEN, SYDVKM. Between the trimmed V and J ends, which lost 2 bases and 2 bases, there was a span of 8 bases. The CDR3 region has the DNA TGTGCCAGCAGTTTAGCAGGTCCCACAGATACGCAGTATTTT. This gives the protein CASSLAGPTDTQYF.

The chain has TRBV18 and TRBJ1-2, with unresolved D. V was shortened by 6 bases and J by 3 bases, with 11 bases between the two germline ends. This CDR3 comprises 13 residues. Germline assignment: CDR1 KGHSH and CDR2 LQKENI. CDR3 nucleotides: TGTGCCAGCTCTCCGGACGGGGACTATGGCTACACCTTC. Amino acid sequence: CASSPDGDYGYTF.

In this sample, this clone turned up a few times. The CDR3 coding sequence is TGTGCCAGCAGCGAACCGCCTACCGGGAGCAATCAGCCCCAGCATTTT. It is translated as CASSEPPTGSNQPQHF. The chain links TRBV21-1 to TRBJ1-5. TRBV21-1 is a pseudogene. CDR3 size: 16 residues.

The chain joins TRBV5-1 to TRBJ2-2; a possible D gene is TRBD1 (6 bases). V gave up 0 bases and J gave up 3 bases, with 9 bases separating them. CDR1 is SGHRS, CDR2 YFSETQ, per germline. This CDR3 comprises 15 residues. CDR3 nucleotide sequence: TGCGCCAGCAGCTTGGTGCCAGGGGACACCGGGGAGCTGTTTTTT. It codes for CASSLVPGDTGELFF.

The rearrangement links TRBV15 to TRBJ2-6, with 7 nucleotides matching TRBD1. The V gene end was trimmed by 5 bases and the J gene end by 2 bases; junction bases not matched to a gene: 9. CDR1 is LNHNV, CDR2 YYDKDF, per germline (reference sequence). The CDR3 is 17 amino acids. The CDR3 region has the DNA TGTGCCACCAGCGACTTGACAGGGTTGGCTGGGGCCAACGTCCTGACTTTC. Translating gives CATSDLTGLAGANVLTF.

The gene calls are TRBV7-3 and TRBJ1-3, with TRBD1 matching 11 bases. This CDR3 has 16 residues. The germline V gene has CDR1 SGHTA and CDR2 FQGTGA. V was pared by 4 bases and J by 2 bases, with 4 bases of the junction left unmatched. CDR3 sequence (DNA): TGTGCCAGCAGCTCACCGGGACAGGGGGCTGGAAACACCATATATTTT. Protein: CASSSPGQGAGNTIYF.

The chain recombines TRBV25-1 with TRBJ1-1; 7 nucleotides line up with TRBD1. Germline CDR1 MGHDK, CDR2 SYGVNS. V lost 8 bases to trimming and J lost 8 bases; unmatched junction nucleotides: 8. The length of the CDR3 is 12 residues. CDR3 DNA sequence: TGTGCCAGCCTATCAATGACAGGGGAAGCTTTCTTT. This translates into CASLSMTGEAFF. Full variable domain (rest looked up from reference TRBV25-1 and TRBJ1-1): EADIYQTPRYLVIGTGKKITLECSQTMGHDKMYWYQQDPGMELHLIHYSYGVNSTEKGDLSSESTVSRIRTEHFPLTLESARPSHTSQYLCASLSMTGEAFFGQGTRLTVV.

The chain combines TRBV15 with TRBJ1-4; TRBD1 is a possible D gene (6 bases). CDR1 LNHNV and CDR2 YYDKDF come from the germline V gene (reference sequence). This CDR3 comprises 15 residues. Trimming took off 1 base at V and 7 bases at J, with 13 bases between the two ends. Written as DNA, the CDR3 is TGTGCCACCAGCAGAGTTGGGGGCGCGGGTGAAAAACTGTTTTTT. This gives the protein CATSRVGGAGEKLFF.

The rearrangement links TRBV7-9 to TRBJ2-7, with D maybe TRBD1 (6 bases). Trimming took off 4 bases at V and 8 bases at J, with 21 bases between the two ends. Germline CDR1 reads SEHNR; CDR2 reads FQNEAQ (reference sequence). The CDR3 totals 15 residues. CDR3 DNA sequence: TGTGCCAGCAGCTGGATCCGGGACAAGCCTACGCAGCAGTACTTC. Protein product: CASSWIRDKPTQQYF.

The chain carries TRBV5-1 and TRBJ2-5, with D possibly matching TRBD1 (7 bases). Trimming shortened V by 0 bases and J by 5 bases, and 14 bases separated the two germline ends. Germline V CDR1 and CDR2: SGHRS, YFSETQ. This CDR3 region has 15 residues. CDR3: CASSLGRGPGETQYF. Here the CDR3 DNA reads TGCGCCAGCAGCTTGGGGAGGGGGCCGGGGGAGACCCAGTACTTC.

CDR3 residues: CASSTTGVYGYTF. The CDR3 bases are TGTGCCAGCAGCACGACAGGCGTCTATGGCTACACCTTC. The chain couples TRBV5-6 to TRBJ1-2; D is perhaps TRBD1 (6 bases). Germline V lookup: CDR1 SGHDT, CDR2 YYEEEE. V lost 4 bases, J lost 4 bases, and 11 bases lay in between. The CDR3 runs to 13 residues.

The chain is built from TRBV7-2 and TRBJ2-1; 9 nucleotides align to TRBD2. The germline V gene has CDR1 SGHTA and CDR2 FQGNSA. The trim removed 1 base at V and 8 bases at J, leaving 6 bases unmatched. The CDR3 consists of 15 residues. The CDR3 nucleotides are TGTGCCAGCAGCTTAGTGGCTAGCGGGGATGATGAGCAGTTCTTC. Protein sequence: CASSLVASGDDEQFF.

The chain is built from TRBV25-1 and TRBJ1-1, with 9 bases aligning to TRBD1. There are 11 residues in the CDR3. Trimming removed 6 bases from V and 11 bases from J; junction bases left unmatched: 4. CDR1 is MGHDK, CDR2 SYGVNS, per germline. The CDR3 DNA reads as TGTGCCAGCAGCGACAGGGGGGGGGCTTTCTTT. Protein sequence: CASSDRGGAFF.

The chain is built from TRBV7-3 and TRBJ2-1; tentatively, D is TRBD2 (7 bases). This CDR3 is built from 15 residues. Germline-derived CDR1 and CDR2 are SGHTA and FQGTGA. V was trimmed by 3 bases and J by 3 bases, leaving 12 bases between them. In DNA, the CDR3 is TGTGCCAGCAGCTTGGGCGGGGGCAACTACAATGAGCAGTTCTTC. Protein: CASSLGGGNYNEQFF.

This clone was observed a few times. The chain carries TRBV19 and TRBJ2-5, with a weak D call TRBD1 (7 bases). V lost 5 bases and J lost 1, with 14 bases in between. The germline gives CDR1 LNHDA, CDR2 SQIVND (reference sequence). CDR3 length: 15 amino acids. The CDR3 is CASSGGGTVQETQYF. The CDR3 DNA follows: TGTGCCAGTAGTGGTGGAGGGACAGTCCAAGAGACCCAGTACTTC.

V gene TRBV29-1 combines with J gene TRBJ2-7, with 9 bases fitting TRBD2. V was clipped by 0 bases and J by 4 bases; unmatched bases: 10. Germline V gives CDR1 SQVTM, CDR2 ANQGSEA. The CDR3 consists of 16 residues. The CDR3 nucleotides are TGCAGCGTTGAAGACTCTCGGCTAGCGGGAATGTACGAGCAGTACTTC. Translating it yields CSVEDSRLAGMYEQYF.

The V and J genes are TRBV5-4 and TRBJ2-1; possibly TRBD2 for D (6 bases). The CDR3 is made up of 17 amino acids. V was trimmed by 3 bases and J by 1 base, leaving 17 bases between them. Germline V CDR1 and CDR2: SGHNT, YYREEE (reference sequence). The CDR3 region has the DNA TGTGCCAGCAGCTGGGGAGCACTGGGGGGATCCTACAATGAGCAGTTCTTC. It translates to CASSWGALGGSYNEQFF.

The table lists this clone with a count of one. V usage is TRBV4-3 and J usage is TRBJ2-3, with TRBD2 matching over 7 bases. Germline V CDR1 and CDR2: LGHNA, YSLEER. V shed 4 bases and J 4 bases; nucleotides not matched to a gene: 2. The CDR3 extends over 13 amino acids. CDR3 protein: CASSLTSPDTQYF. DNA for the CDR3: TGCGCCAGCAGCCTGACTAGCCCAGATACGCAGTATTTT.